Listed here are 20 T cell receptor beta chains from one sample, sequenced in a study of cytomegalovirus exposure and HLA in healthy donors. Primers included in the PCR were 60 Vbeta and 13 Jbeta primers. TCRdb keeps only in-frame clones here, not all; method: immunoSEQ multiplex PCR. This sample yields about 45,000 clones, of which about two thirds are seen a single time; roughly 3.4% belongs to the top ten. Sample: PBMCs. These receptors came from a woman between 25 and 40 years old in good health and CMV-seronegative.

This chain links TRBV28 with TRBJ1-5; no reliable D call. CDR1 MDHEN and CDR2 SYDVKM come from the germline V gene. V was shortened by 4 bases and J by 5 bases, with 3 bases between the two germline ends. CDR3 length: 11 residues. The CDR3 bases are TGTGCCAGCAGTTCCGATCAGCCCCAGCATTTT. Encoded protein: CASSSDQPQHF.

The rearrangement links TRBV2 to TRBJ2-7; D possibly corresponds to TRBD1 (8 bases). CDR1 SNHLY and CDR2 FYNNEI come from the germline V gene. V dropped 3 bases and J dropped 5 bases, with 14 bases sitting between them. The CDR3 is made up of 14 amino acids. The CDR3 loop reads CASSDNRGGNEQYF. In DNA, the CDR3 is TGTGCCAGCAGTGATAACAGGGGGGGGAACGAGCAGTACTTC. Combining the CDR3 with reference TRBV2 and TRBJ2-7 gives the whole variable domain EPEVTQTPSHQVTQMGQEVILRCVPISNHLYFYWYRQILGQKVEFLVSFYNNEISEKSEIFDDQFSVERPDGSNFTLKIRSTKLEDSAMYFCASSDNRGGNEQYFGPGTRLTVT.

J is TRBJ2-1 and V is TRBV2; D may be TRBD2 (5 bases). CDR1 is SNHLY and CDR2 is FYNNEI in the germline V gene. The CDR3 is 15 amino acids. V lost 4 bases and J 0 bases, leaving 10 bases between the germline ends. The CDR3: CASSVWESSYNEQFF. The CDR3 DNA reads as TGTGCCAGCAGTGTGTGGGAGTCCTCCTACAATGAGCAGTTCTTC.

This clone was detected only a few times. V gene TRBV10-3 combines with J gene TRBJ2-5; 7 nucleotides align to TRBD1. Germline CDR1 ENHRY, CDR2 SYGVKD. The CDR3 is 13 amino acids. V gave up 6 bases and J gave up 0 bases; unmatched junction bases: 1. As DNA, the CDR3 is TGTGCCATCAGGGGGACAGACCAAGAGACCCAGTACTTC. Its protein product is CAIRGTDQETQYF.

The J gene is TRBJ2-5, the V gene TRBV7-9; no reliable D call. The germline V gene has CDR1 SEHNR and CDR2 FQNEAQ (reference sequence). CDR3 length: 14 residues. With 3 bases removed from V and 2 bases from J, the gap between germline ends came to 10 bases. DNA of the CDR3: TGTGCCAGCAGCTTTCAGGCAGGACAAGAGACCCAGTACTTC. This translates into CASSFQAGQETQYF.

The chain is built from TRBV7-2 and TRBJ2-7; perhaps TRBD1 as D (6 bases). Germline values: CDR1 SGHTA, CDR2 FQGNSA. CDR3 length equals 13 residues. V was shortened by 1 base and J by 13 bases, with 17 bases between the two germline ends. The CDR3: CASSLELVQGPYF. The CDR3 nucleotides read TGTGCCAGCAGCTTAGAGCTGGTGCAGGGGCCCTACTTC.

This clone has just a few counts. The V call is TRBV4-1, the J call TRBJ2-1, with a weak D call TRBD1 (6 bases). There are 17 residues in the CDR3. V shed 0 bases and J shed 1 base, with 13 bases lying between them. Looked up from germline, CDR1 is MGHRA and CDR2 is YSYEKL. Written as DNA, the CDR3 is TGCGCCAGCAGCCAAGATGTCAGGGGATTATCCTACAATGAGCAGTTCTTC. It codes for CASSQDVRGLSYNEQFF.

J is TRBJ2-5 and V is TRBV30; perhaps TRBD1 as D (6 bases). The CDR3 consists of 12 residues. Germline CDR1 GTSNPN, CDR2 SVGIG (reference sequence). V was shortened by 2 bases and J by 5 bases, with 9 bases between the two germline ends. CDR3 in amino acids: CAWSSTGETQYF. DNA for the CDR3: TGTGCCTGGAGTTCAACAGGGGAGACCCAGTACTTC.

This clone was detected only a few times. The chain is built from TRBV19 and TRBJ2-7, with D perhaps matching TRBD1 (6 bases). Trimming left V 4 bases short and J 0 bases short, with 13 bases between. The length of the CDR3 is 15 residues. Per germline, CDR1 LNHDA and CDR2 SQIVND (reference sequence). The CDR3 DNA reads as TGTGCCAGTAGTAGCTTCTTGGGGGCCTCCTACGAGCAGTACTTC. It codes for CASSSFLGASYEQYF.

The chain is built from TRBV7-6 and TRBJ2-3; 15 nucleotides align to TRBD2. Germline CDR1 and CDR2: SGHVS and FNYEAQ. The length of the CDR3 is 19 residues. V shed 1 base, J shed 6 bases, and the junction held 11 bases outside the gene matches. The CDR3 region is CASSLGHRTSGGVIDTQYF. The CDR3 region has the DNA TGTGCCAGCAGCTTAGGACACCGGACTAGCGGGGGGGTTATTGATACGCAGTATTTT.

V and J are TRBV5-1 and TRBJ1-2; D possibly corresponds to TRBD1 (6 bases). From germline, CDR1 is SGHRS and CDR2 YFSETQ. CDR3 size: 14 residues. V lost 1 base to trimming and J lost 4 bases, with 11 bases between them. CDR3 nucleotide sequence: TGCGCCAGCAGCTTGTGGGTACAGGGCTATGGCTACACCTTC. It encodes CASSLWVQGYGYTF.

The V gene is TRBV5-1, the J gene TRBJ1-6; TRBD1 aligns across 10 bases. The CDR3 runs 14 residues. V dropped 1 base and J dropped 9; count of bases not matched to a gene: 1. CDR1 is SGHRS and CDR2 is YFSETQ in the germline V gene. CDR3 region: CASSLRTGGSPLHF. CDR3 DNA: TGCGCCAGCAGCTTGCGGACAGGGGGTTCACCCCTCCACTTT. The full variable domain, completed using reference TRBV5-1 and TRBJ1-6, is KAGVTQTPRYLIKTRGQQVTLSCSPISGHRSVSWYQQTPGQGLQFLFEYFSETQRNKGNFPGRFSGRQFSNSRSEMNVSTLELGDSALYLCASSLRTGGSPLHFGNGTRLTVT.

The chain uses TRBV5-6 and TRBJ2-7; TRBD2 agrees at 7 bases. The CDR3 spans 14 residues. With V trimmed by 3 bases and J by 8 bases, 11 bases remained unmatched. Germline V gene lookup returns CDR1 SGHDT and CDR2 YYEEEE. CDR3 nucleotide sequence: TGTGCCAGCAGCTCAGGACTAGGACCTTTCCAGCAGTACTTC. This sequence encodes CASSSGLGPFQQYF. The full variable domain, rest sourced from reference TRBV5-6 and TRBJ2-7, is DAGVTQSPTHLIKTRGQQVTLRCSPKSGHDTVSWYQQALGQGPQFIFQYYEEEERQRGNFPDRFSGHQFPNYSSELNVNALLLGDSALYLCASSSGLGPFQQYFGPGTRLTVT.

J is TRBJ2-2 and V is TRBV13; 13 bases fit TRBD2. After removal of 5 bases from V and 7 bases from J, the junction contained 7 bases not matched to a gene. The CDR3 loop spans 16 amino acids. CDR1 is PRHDT and CDR2 is FYEKMQ in the germline V gene (reference sequence). CDR3: CASSDRLAGGGGELFF. The CDR3 nucleotides read TGTGCCAGCAGCGACCGACTAGCGGGAGGTGGCGGGGAGCTGTTTTTT.

The chain combines TRBV29-1 with TRBJ1-4, with 12 bases fitting TRBD1. Germline CDR1 reads SQVTM; CDR2 reads ANQGSEA. The CDR3 runs 13 residues. The V and J ends lost 6 bases and 8 bases, in that order; junction bases with no gene match: 4. CDR3 bases: TGCAGCGTCCGGGACAGGGGGCTGGAAAAACTGTTTTTT. Translated: CSVRDRGLEKLFF.

The chain links TRBV19 to TRBJ2-7; 7 bases are a match to TRBD2. CDR3 length equals 14 residues. Germline values: CDR1 LNHDA, CDR2 SQIVND (reference sequence). The V and J ends lost 4 bases and 0 bases, in that order; junction bases with no gene match: 3. In nucleotides, the CDR3 is TGTGCCAGTAGTAGTCAGCGGGACTCCTACGAGCAGTACTTC. Encoded protein: CASSSQRDSYEQYF.

J is TRBJ2-7 and V is TRBV6-5; perhaps TRBD1 as D (6 bases). This CDR3 spans 12 amino acids. The V gene's germline CDR1 is MNHEY and CDR2 SVGAGI. V was cut by 6 bases and J by 3 bases, with 9 bases left in between. The CDR3 region is CASSGRGYEQYF. The CDR3 DNA sequence: TGTGCCAGCAGCGGCAGGGGCTACGAGCAGTACTTC.

This clone was counted only a few times. The chain links TRBV19 to TRBJ1-2; possible D gene TRBD1, 5 bases. CDR3 length: 13 residues. Germline CDR1 reads LNHDA; CDR2 reads SQIVND (reference sequence). V gave up 6 bases and J gave up 6 bases, with 14 bases separating them. The CDR3 sequence is CASSPGTYNGYTF. CDR3 nucleotides: TGTGCCAGTAGCCCAGGGACTTACAATGGCTACACCTTC.

In DNA form, the CDR3 reads TGTGCCAGCAGGTTGAGAGGGAATGAAAAACTGTTTTTT. Translating gives CASRLRGNEKLFF. The rearrangement joins TRBV27 to TRBJ1-4; D unresolved. Trimming pared 6 bases from V and 5 bases from J, leaving 10 bases between. Germline V gene data show CDR1 as MNHEY and CDR2 as SMNVEV (reference sequence). This CDR3 contains 13 residues.

The chain uses TRBV7-9 and TRBJ1-2; TRBD1 agrees at 11 bases. From germline, CDR1 is SEHNR and CDR2 FQNEAQ (reference sequence). V gave up 3 bases and J gave up 7 bases; unmatched junction bases: 10. This CDR3 spans 16 amino acids. CDR3 DNA: TGTGCCAGCAGCTTTACGACCGGACAGGGGGCAGGTGGCTACACCTTC. This sequence encodes CASSFTTGQGAGGYTF.